Detailed here is one TCR beta chain. Its antigen remains unidentified. V was pared by 4 bases and J by 1 base, with 10 bases between. This CDR3 contains 14 residues. Germline V gene lookup returns CDR1 SGHDN and CDR2 FVKESK. This entry comes from a study of T cell responses to AZD1222 COVID-19 vaccine. Study-wide points: Epitopes outside B.1.351 and B.1.1.7 mutated regions reportedly drew nearly half of spike TCRs. Two AZD1222 administrations were followed by greater Spike-specific TCR breadth and depth. Only after the peak T cell response were repertoires sampled. Vaccine-associated CD4 TCRs ranged over spike, dominating at 160-218 and 743-854.

Sequenced by immunoSEQ multiplex PCR; TCRdb stores in-frame clones only, minus some. The repertoire holds around 140,000 clones, with 90% to 95% as singletons. The clonotype originates from an adult who had recovered from COVID-19. The chain links TRBV14 to TRBJ2-5; the D gene is possibly TRBD1 (5 bases). The starting material was peripheral blood, obtained after recovery from COVID-19. The CDR3 protein is CASSPRQFQETQYF. In DNA form, the CDR3 reads TGTGCCAGCAGCCCCCGACAGTTCCAAGAGACCCAGTACTTC.